This T cell receptor (beta chain) derives from a study of T cell responses to AZD1222 COVID-19 vaccine (dated by TCRdb to about 2021). In the study overall: AZD1222 recipients with second doses at about 4 weeks or about 12 weeks were pooled, because spike-specific TCR depth and breadth did not differ between schedules. Trial participants were enrolled by age into 18-55, 56-69 and 70-plus year subgroups, with 148, 28 and 57 TCR-sequenced participants respectively. TCR sequencing covered 233 trial participants: 200 to 220 given two doses of AZD1222 and some 25 given two doses of MenACWY control vaccine. The paper's findings and limits, for the study overall: Conclusions about previously exposed vaccinees are limited, since just five or six AZD1222 recipients were seropositive for SARS-CoV-2 at baseline. Spike-specific TCR breadth and depth rose significantly after two AZD1222 doses compared with day 0 and with MenACWY recipients. Because no day 14 peak-response samples were available, repertoires were characterized only after the peak T cell response. Nearly half of unique spike-specific TCRs reportedly recognized epitopes outside regions mutated in the B.1.351 and B.1.1.7 variants. CD4 TCRs associated with the vaccine covered the entire spike protein, and the dominant responses were in regions 160-218 and 743-854. Participants were mostly white British and included more females than males, and it was suggested by the authors that clonal diversity may have been underestimated. In the small 56-69-year group, the increase in depth fell short of significance, most likely because of low power.

Compared with germline, V lacks 4 bases and J lacks 2 bases; bases without a gene match: 5. CDR1 and CDR2 (SQVTM, ANQGSEA) derive from the germline V gene. The CDR3 spans 14 residues, from the cysteine through the phenylalanine. Only the CDR3 DNA stays, 42 bases, in frame from base 1. The CDR3 regions of human TCRbeta chains were analyzed by immunosequencing. Concerning the study's data processing: Repertoire TCRs were checked for matches against a reference library of SARS-CoV-2-specific TCRs that had been generated using the MIRA antigen-specificity platform. Breadth meant the fraction of unique TCRs that were SARS-CoV-2-associated, whereas depth meant the fraction of total T cells that were SARS-CoV-2-associated. Using the MIRA data, each spike-specific TCR was assigned both to the spike region to which the TCR was reactive and to a CD4 or CD8 class. Log10-transformed breadth and depth values were compared by one-way ANOVA with Sidak's multiple comparisons tests. TCRdb provides this immuneACCESS table in a form limited to in-frame rearrangements. Some clones are lacking; in checked studies, under half of them reflect an unresolved V gene, and why the rest are absent is not known. The V and J calls and clone size were taken over from that table, and D and trimming were inferred from the DNA. In all, the sample holds approximately 80,000 clones, and approximately 90% of those were seen once. Clones ranked in the top ten supply 31% of the sample.

In the case of this clone: Its binding antigen is unknown. The record has no base qualities; no much larger clone is one base away.

This specimen's time point label, per the study, means: baseline before first vaccination. Vaccinee samples came from UK trials COV001 and COV002, including a single-blind randomized controlled phase 2/3 trial of AZD1222 (ChAdOx1 nCoV-19) in healthy adults. For TCRbeta chain sequencing, PBMC samples from trial participants were taken at day 0 and at day 28 after the second dose. This receptor was obtained from an adult in good health. Here the sequenced sample was peripheral blood, taken on day 0 of AZD1222 vaccination. Recombination joined TRBV29-1 with TRBJ2-3; 8 bases in between match TRBD1. The CDR3 has the sequence CSVATGGFTDTQYF. The DNA sequence is TGCAGCGTTGCTACAGGGGGTTTCACAGATACGCAGTATTTT.